These 23 T cell receptor beta chains came from one sample sequenced in a study of T cells in Graves' hyperthyroidism and ophthalmopathy. RNA transcripts provided the source from which TCR beta CDR3 regions were amplified. HTBI primers were used for first-round RT-PCR of the TCR CDR3. TCRdb reprocessed the multiplex PCR reads via MiXCR and lists one record per CDR3 protein. The sample includes around 600,000 distinct CDR3 sequences, 15% to 17% of them seen just once. Sequences were obtained from blood. The receptors shown here come from a woman in her 30s with Graves' hyperthyroidism.

The chain has TRBV7-9 and TRBJ1-4; TRBD1 matches 7 bases. Trimming took 5 bases from V and 5 from J; bases not matched to a gene: 5. The CDR3 loop spans 14 amino acids. Germline CDR1 and CDR2: SEHNR and FQNEAQ (reference sequence). The CDR3 region has the DNA TGTGCCAGCAGCCACCGGGACAGAAATGAAAAACTGTTTTTT. Protein product: CASSHRDRNEKLFF.

This clonotype occurred many times. This chain connects TRBV10-3 to TRBJ2-3, with TRBD2 identical over 11 bases. Trimming at V came to 3 bases and at J to 5 bases, leaving 7 bases not matched to a gene. The CDR3 has 16 residues. Per germline, CDR1 ENHRY and CDR2 SYGVKD. The CDR3 region has the DNA TGTGCCATCAGTGACGGTCTAGCGGGAGGTATAGATACGCAGTATTTT. Protein sequence: CAISDGLAGGIDTQYF.

This clonotype was recorded many times. The V and J genes are TRBV7-2 and TRBJ2-3; 14 bases fit TRBD2. Per the germline V gene, CDR1 is SGHTA and CDR2 is FQGNSA. There are 15 residues in the CDR3. J gave up 6 bases and V 5 bases, and 4 bases lay outside the gene matches. The chain's CDR3 is CASSRLAGGPDTQYF. The CDR3 DNA is TGTGCCAGCAGCCGACTAGCGGGAGGGCCGGATACGCAGTATTTT.

The V and J genes are TRBV12-3 or TRBV12-4 and TRBJ2-3; possibly TRBD2 for D (6 bases). Trimming took off 0 bases at V and 0 bases at J, with 16 bases between the two ends. This CDR3 has 18 amino acids. In nucleotides, the CDR3 is TGTGCCAGCAGTTTAGCGGGCGGGAAGATCAGTAGCACAGATACGCAGTATTTT. This encodes CASSLAGGKISSTDTQYF.

This clonotype has only a few counts. CDR3 in amino acids: CASSRGLTTGELFF. In nucleotides, the CDR3 is TGTGCCAGTAGTAGGGGACTGACCACCGGGGAGCTGTTTTTT. V and J are TRBV19 and TRBJ2-2; tentative D call: TRBD2 (6 bases). The CDR3 is made up of 14 amino acids. The V gene's germline CDR1 is LNHDA and CDR2 SQIVND (reference sequence). V was shortened by 4 bases and J by 4 bases, with 10 bases between the two germline ends. The entire variable domain, with the rest obtained from reference TRBV19 and TRBJ2-2, is as follows: DGGITQSPKYLFRKEGQNVTLSCEQNLNHDAMYWYRQDPGQGLRLIYYSQIVNDFQKGDIAEGYSVSREKKESFPLTVTSAQKNPTAFYLCASSRGLTTGELFFGEGSRLTVL.

This clonotype was detected a few times. This sequence joins TRBV20-1 and TRBJ2-7, with D uncertain. Per germline, CDR1 DFQATT and CDR2 SNEGSKA (reference sequence). With 1 base removed from V and 1 base from J, the gap between germline ends came to 8 bases. The CDR3 consists of 13 residues. CDR3 coding DNA: TGCAGTGCTAGAGTACAGTCTTCCTACGAGCAGTACTTC. It yields the protein CSARVQSSYEQYF.

A note on this clonotype: This may be a read error: a much more frequent sequence differs by one nucleotide. The chain joins TRBV30 to TRBJ1-2; 8 nucleotides match TRBD1. The CDR3 contains 13 residues. The V gene's germline CDR1 is GTSNPN and CDR2 SVGIG (reference sequence). The CDR3 nucleotides read TGTGCCTGGAGTACCCGGACAGGGAGTGGCTACGCCTTC. This translates into CAWSTRTGSGYAF. The complete variable domain, with remaining parts taken from reference TRBV30 and TRBJ1-2, reads SQTIHQWPATLVQPVGSPLSLECTVEGTSNPNLYWYRQAAGRGLQLLFYSVGIGQISSEVPQNLSASRPQDRQFILSSKKLLLSDSGFYLCAWSTRTGSGYAFGSGTRLTVV.

This clonotype was observed a few times. The J gene is TRBJ2-2, the V gene TRBV5-1; no firm D call. Trimming cost V 5 bases and J 4 bases, with 15 bases left between them. The CDR3 contains 15 residues. CDR1 and CDR2 (germline): SGHRS, YFSETQ. The CDR3 reads CASRAGSMSTGELFF. The CDR3 nucleotides are TGCGCCAGCAGAGCAGGCTCGATGAGCACCGGGGAGCTGTTTTTT.

Concerning this clonotype itself: This sequence may be a read error, since a much larger clone differs from it by one base. The rearrangement links TRBV29-1 to TRBJ2-3; 10 nucleotides match TRBD2. V dropped 7 bases and J dropped 0; count of bases not matched to a gene: 7. The germline gives CDR1 SQVTM, CDR2 ANQGSEA. The CDR3 spans 15 residues. The CDR3 DNA reads as TGCAGCGGGGATGCACTAGCGGGGAGCACAGATACGCAGTATTTT. Protein sequence: CSGDALAGSTDTQYF.

This clonotype has a count of ten or more. A junction boundary mismatches the germline segment, possibly from a read error. This chain connects TRBV5-1 to TRBJ2-7; D possibly matches TRBD1 or TRBD2 (5 bases each). The CDR3 runs to 15 residues. CDR1 is SGHRS, CDR2 YFSETQ, per germline. The DNA for the CDR3 is TGTGCCAGCAGCTTAGCCGGGACCAGCTCCTACGAGCAGTACTTC. Its translation: CASSLAGTSSYEQYF.

This clonotype was recorded at least ten times. The chain carries TRBV28 and TRBJ2-5; possible D gene TRBD2, 8 bases. Germline CDR1 MDHEN, CDR2 SYDVKM. Between the trimmed V and J ends, which lost 6 bases and 10 bases, there was a span of 24 bases. The CDR3 is made up of 15 amino acids. The CDR3 protein is CASSSGGRAGENQYF. The CDR3 nucleotides read TGTGCCAGCAGCTCAGGGGGGAGAGCGGGAGAAAACCAGTACTTC.

This chain links TRBV12-3 or TRBV12-4 with TRBJ1-6, with D unclear. The CDR3 runs to 12 residues. Deletions cut 4 bases from V and 7 bases from J, with 5 bases between. The CDR3 spells CASSWGNSPLHF. In nucleotides, the CDR3 is TGTGCCAGCAGTTGGGGAAATTCACCCCTCCACTTT.

This clonotype was counted only a few times. A read error may explain this, as a much larger clone is one base away. This chain links TRBV12-3 or TRBV12-4 with TRBJ2-7; a weak D match, TRBD2 (5 bases). The CDR3 length is 14 residues. CDR3 nucleotide sequence: TGTGTCAGCAGTTTAGCGCCTCTCTCCCCCGAGCAGTACTTC. It is translated as CVSSLAPLSPEQYF.

Many counts were recorded for this clonotype. This chain connects TRBV18 to TRBJ1-3; D ambiguous. The CDR3 sequence is 13 residues long. Germline values: CDR1 KGHSH, CDR2 LQKENI. V lost 2 bases to trimming and J lost 4 bases, with 6 bases between them. This CDR3 is CASSPGSGNTIYF. The CDR3 region has the DNA TGTGCCAGCTCACCAGGGTCAGGAAACACCATATATTTT.

This clonotype has at least ten counts. The gene calls are TRBV7-9 and TRBJ2-1; 8 bases are shared with TRBD1. This CDR3 has 15 amino acids. CDR1 and CDR2 (germline): SEHNR, FQNEAQ (reference sequence). V was pared by 3 bases and J by 8 bases, with 9 bases of the junction left unmatched. This chain's CDR3 is CASSFRTGLFDEQFF. The CDR3 bases are TGTGCCAGCAGCTTCAGGACAGGGCTCTTCGATGAGCAGTTCTTC. Combining the CDR3 with reference TRBV7-9 and TRBJ2-1 gives the whole variable domain DTGVSQNPRHKITKRGQNVTFRCDPISEHNRLYWYRQTLGQGPEFLTYFQNEAQLEKSRLLSDRFSAERPKGSFSTLEIQRTEQGDSAMYLCASSFRTGLFDEQFFGPGTRLTVL.

At least ten counts were recorded for this clonotype. The V gene is TRBV20-1, the J gene TRBJ1-6; 10 bases match TRBD1. This CDR3 contains 18 residues. The ends lost 2 bases at V and 4 bases at J; junction bases unmatched: 11. Germline values: CDR1 DFQATT, CDR2 SNEGSKA (reference sequence). The chain's CDR3 is CSARPGTGEVGYNSPLHF. DNA of the CDR3: TGCAGTGCTAGACCCGGGACAGGGGAAGTGGGGTATAATTCACCCCTCCACTTT.

The chain uses TRBV15 and TRBJ2-1; no firm D call. V lost 5 bases and J 8 bases, leaving 13 bases between the germline ends. Looked up from germline, CDR1 is LNHNV and CDR2 is YYDKDF (reference sequence). The CDR3 has 13 amino acids. The CDR3: CATSDPIGDEQFF. CDR3 nucleotides: TGTGCCACCAGCGACCCGATAGGAGATGAGCAGTTCTTC.

The chain joins TRBV29-1 to TRBJ2-1; 8 positions agree with TRBD2. In germline, CDR1 is SQVTM, CDR2 ANQGSEA. This CDR3 is built from 14 residues. V trimming: 5 bases; J trimming: 0 bases; junction bases outside the gene matches: 3. The CDR3 DNA reads as TGCAGCGTTTTAGCGGGAAGCTCCTACAATGAGCAGTTCTTC. It translates to CSVLAGSSYNEQFF.

Ten or more counts support this clonotype. This chain joins TRBV20-1 and TRBJ2-1; tentatively, D is TRBD1 (6 bases). Germline V gives CDR1 DFQATT, CDR2 SNEGSKA (reference sequence). This CDR3 spans 16 amino acids. Deletions cut 5 bases from V and 0 bases from J, with 17 bases between. The CDR3 here is CSALGRTVSSYNEQFF. The CDR3 DNA is TGCAGTGCTTTGGGGCGGACAGTGAGCTCCTACAATGAGCAGTTCTTC.

This clonotype has at least ten counts. The V and J genes are TRBV20-1 and TRBJ2-1, with D possibly TRBD1 on 5 matching bases. The CDR3 loop spans 13 amino acids. Germline CDR1 DFQATT, CDR2 SNEGSKA (reference sequence). V lost 3 bases, J lost 3 bases, and 9 bases lay in between. The CDR3 DNA follows: TGCAGTGCTAGTGGCAGGGTCTACAATGAGCAGTTCTTC. It is translated as CSASGRVYNEQFF.

This clonotype was observed a few times. J is TRBJ2-1 and V is TRBV6-2 or TRBV6-3; D is ambiguous. Trimming removed 5 bases from V and 3 bases from J, with 14 bases in between. CDR1 is MNHEY and CDR2 is SVGEGT in the germline V gene. The CDR3 is 15 residues long. The DNA for the CDR3 is TGTGCCAGCAGTACAGAACAAGCAGGCTACAATGAGCAGTTCTTC. This sequence encodes CASSTEQAGYNEQFF.

This clonotype was seen many times. This sequence joins TRBV28 and TRBJ2-7, with 9 bases fitting TRBD1. V trimming: 7 bases; J trimming: 4 bases; junction bases outside the gene matches: 11. Germline CDR1 MDHEN, CDR2 SYDVKM. The CDR3 loop spans 15 amino acids. CDR3 protein: CASTPGDRALYEQYF. CDR3 coding DNA: TGTGCCAGCACTCCCGGGGACAGGGCCCTTTACGAGCAGTACTTC.

J is TRBJ1-1 and V is TRBV3-1; D uncertain. Germline lookup yields CDR1 LGHDT and CDR2 YNNKEL (reference sequence). Trimming pared 6 bases from V and 4 bases from J, leaving 12 bases between. The CDR3 extends over 13 amino acids. The CDR3, as DNA: TGTGCCAGCAGTGATACAGTTCGCACTGAAGCTTTCTTT. It yields the protein CASSDTVRTEAFF.